The entry below describes one T cell receptor beta chain. V lost 2 bases to trimming and J lost 3 bases, with 9 bases between them. CDR3 length equals 13 residues. Per germline, CDR1 SGHDT and CDR2 YYEEEE. This sample was included in a study of blood T cell repertoires in COVID-19. Background on the study: Sites in the United States, Italy and Spain provided acute and convalescent COVID-19 samples. The cDNA or gDNA used as material had been derived from T cells, B-cell-depleted T cells, or PBMCs.

Authors' analysis steps: Amplifying reference gene primers gave estimates of nucleated cell counts. The table came from immunoSEQ multiplex PCR; TCRdb's copy has only in-frame clones and leaves some out. Clonal size and the V and J genes are those of that table, whereas D and trimming came from the DNA. The sample has about 97,000 clones; 87% are singletons. V is TRBV5-6 and J is TRBJ2-7; D is uncertain. The clonotype originates from a man aged 50-60 years with active COVID-19. Sequencing was done on a sample of peripheral blood. The CDR3, as DNA: TGTGCCAGCAGCTTTCCTAGAGGCTACGAGCAGTACTTC. It is translated as CASSFPRGYEQYF.